Below, 17 T cell receptor beta chains from the same sample are listed, as sequenced in a study of T-cell memory formation after mild COVID-19. TCRdb passed the 5' RACE reads through MiXCR, listing each CDR3 protein once. Among 300,000 to 400,000 distinct CDR3 sequences listed, roughly an eighth were seen once. The sample was PBMCs or a T cell subset sorted from them (not recorded which). The receptors were sampled from a man aged 18 to 35 who had mild COVID-19 (a few samples of this study predate the infection). Cell type and time point are not known.

This clonotype has at least ten counts. The chain uses TRBV7-8 and TRBJ2-3; 7 positions agree with TRBD1. V shed 2 bases, J shed 2 bases, and the junction held 22 bases outside the gene matches. Per germline, CDR1 SGHVS and CDR2 FQNEAQ. The CDR3 spans 21 residues. Here the CDR3 DNA reads TGTGCCAGCAGCTTACCGATCCCCGGGACGCCCGGGACAGTCTACACAGATACGCAGTATTTT. It translates to CASSLPIPGTPGTVYTDTQYF.

This clonotype was detected many times. The chain is built from TRBV7-9 and TRBJ2-5, with 8 nucleotides matching TRBD2. V was clipped by 3 bases and J by 4 bases; unmatched bases: 4. This CDR3 contains 14 residues. The germline V gene has CDR1 SEHNR and CDR2 FQNEAQ (reference sequence). CDR3 DNA sequence: TGTGCCAGCAGCTTCCGGGGGGGCGGAGAGACCCAGTACTTC. Translating gives CASSFRGGGETQYF.

The CDR3 coding sequence is TGTGCCAGCAGCTTATGGGGGGGCGGACAAGAGACCCAGTACTTC. Its protein product is CASSLWGGGQETQYF. The chain is built from TRBV7-2 and TRBJ2-5; D may be TRBD2 (7 bases). The germline gives CDR1 SGHTA, CDR2 FQGNSA. V was trimmed by 2 bases and J by 2 bases, leaving 12 bases between them. CDR3 size: 15 residues.

Comments on this clonotype: At one boundary the junction diverges from the germline segment, which might be a read error. The chain uses TRBV27 and TRBJ1-3; 9 bases line up with TRBD1. The CDR3 totals 16 residues. Germline assignment: CDR1 MNHEY and CDR2 SMNVEV (reference sequence). In nucleotides, the CDR3 is TGTGCCAGCAGGCCCGGGACAGGGTACTCTGGAAACACCCTATATTTT. Translating it yields CASRPGTGYSGNTLYF.

The chain employs TRBV29-1 and TRBJ2-5; TRBD1 aligns across 8 bases. V lost 7 bases, J lost 4 bases, and 5 bases stayed unmatched. CDR3 size: 12 residues. From germline, CDR1 is SQVTM and CDR2 ANQGSEA. CDR3 residues: CSATGDPETQYF. DNA of the CDR3: TGCAGCGCGACAGGGGATCCAGAGACCCAGTACTTC.

This clonotype was seen many times. The DNA for the CDR3 is TGTGCCAGCAGTGGCGCAGTAGCGGGGACCGGGGAGCTGTTTTTT. The encoded protein is CASSGAVAGTGELFF. The chain joins TRBV2 to TRBJ2-2; 8 bases line up with TRBD2. There are 15 residues in the CDR3. V was clipped by 4 bases and J by 5 bases; unmatched bases: 6. Germline assignment: CDR1 SNHLY and CDR2 FYNNEI.

This clonotype appeared many times. The chain couples TRBV2 to TRBJ2-5; tentative D call: TRBD2 (6 bases). V lost 3 bases and J 7 bases, leaving 9 bases between the germline ends. CDR3 length: 12 residues. Germline CDR1 and CDR2: SNHLY and FYNNEI. CDR3 DNA sequence: TGTGCCAGCAGTGAGCGGGAAGGGACCCAGTACTTC. Residues: CASSEREGTQYF.

The chain joins TRBV12-3 or TRBV12-4 to TRBJ2-5; 8 positions agree with TRBD2. The CDR3 length is 15 residues. Unmatched junction bases numbered 5, after V lost 5 bases and J lost 0 bases. The CDR3 spells CASSPASGYQETQYF. In DNA, the CDR3 is TGTGCCAGCAGTCCAGCTAGCGGGTACCAAGAGACCCAGTACTTC.

V gene TRBV5-1 combines with J gene TRBJ1-5, with D unclear. This CDR3 is 15 amino acids long. V shed 4 bases and J shed 0 bases, with 11 bases lying between them. From germline, CDR1 is SGHRS and CDR2 YFSETQ. CDR3 nucleotides: TGCGCCAGCAGCACGGACGGGATTAGCAATCAGCCCCAGCATTTT. This sequence encodes CASSTDGISNQPQHF.

This clonotype was detected only a few times. V usage is TRBV7-9 and J usage is TRBJ2-3, with D perhaps matching TRBD2 (5 bases). V was trimmed by 5 bases and J by 8 bases, leaving 14 bases between them. CDR1 is SEHNR and CDR2 is FQNEAQ in the germline V gene (reference sequence). The CDR3 runs 13 residues. The CDR3 region has the DNA TGTGCCAGCAGCATCCTCCTAGCTGGTACGCAGTATTTT. Protein sequence: CASSILLAGTQYF.

This clonotype occurred a few times. The chain links TRBV20-1 to TRBJ2-1; possible D gene TRBD2, 7 bases. Looked up from germline, CDR1 is DFQATT and CDR2 is SNEGSKA (reference sequence). This CDR3 spans 15 amino acids. V was clipped by 6 bases and J by 4 bases, with 19 bases between them. CDR3 DNA: TGCAGTGCCAGCCGGGGGGCGAATCGTTACAATGAGCAGTTCTTC. This sequence encodes CSASRGANRYNEQFF.

There are a few counts of this clonotype. The chain combines TRBV2 with TRBJ1-4; possible D gene TRBD1, 5 bases. Trimming left V 3 bases short and J 4 bases short, with 12 bases between. This CDR3 spans 15 amino acids. Germline assignment: CDR1 SNHLY and CDR2 FYNNEI. The CDR3 sequence is CASSEAGPSNEKLFF. The CDR3 bases are TGTGCCAGCAGTGAGGCGGGACCGAGTAATGAAAAACTGTTTTTT. The whole variable domain, remainder taken from reference TRBV2 and TRBJ1-4, is EPEVTQTPSHQVTQMGQEVILRCVPISNHLYFYWYRQILGQKVEFLVSFYNNEISEKSEIFDDQFSVERPDGSNFTLKIRSTKLEDSAMYFCASSEAGPSNEKLFFGSGTQLSVL.

This clonotype was observed at least ten times. The chain is built from TRBV5-1 and TRBJ2-2; a possible D gene is TRBD2 (5 bases). V lost 0 bases, J lost 4 bases, and 10 bases lay in between. The CDR3 spans 15 residues. Looked up from germline, CDR1 is SGHRS and CDR2 is YFSETQ. CDR3 in DNA: TGCGCCAGCAGCTTGGACGGAGGCTCCACCGGGGAGCTGTTTTTT. This sequence encodes CASSLDGGSTGELFF. The variable domain in full, completed from reference TRBV5-1 and TRBJ2-2, reads KAGVTQTPRYLIKTRGQQVTLSCSPISGHRSVSWYQQTPGQGLQFLFEYFSETQRNKGNFPGRFSGRQFSNSRSEMNVSTLELGDSALYLCASSLDGGSTGELFFGEGSRLTVL.

This clonotype was detected a few times. The chain carries TRBV29-1 and TRBJ2-3; D ambiguous. With 4 bases removed from V and 5 bases from J, the gap between germline ends came to 4 bases. CDR1 SQVTM and CDR2 ANQGSEA come from the germline V gene. The CDR3 runs 10 residues. The CDR3 DNA sequence: TGCAGCGTTGCCGGAGATACGCAGTATTTT. Protein: CSVAGDTQYF.

This clonotype was observed a handful of times. The genes are TRBV28 and TRBJ1-6, with no clear D. The CDR3 is made up of 18 amino acids. Trimming removed 2 bases at V and 0 bases at J, with 14 bases between. From germline, CDR1 is MDHEN and CDR2 SYDVKM. The CDR3 sequence is CASSLDLGLSSYNSPLHF. The CDR3 DNA sequence: TGTGCCAGCAGTTTAGATCTGGGTTTGAGCTCCTATAATTCACCCCTCCACTTT.

This clonotype was seen a few times. The chain is built from TRBV7-2 and TRBJ1-1; D is unresolved. This CDR3 region has 14 residues. Between the trimmed V and J ends, which lost 4 bases and 2 bases, there was a span of 11 bases. Germline-derived CDR1 and CDR2 are SGHTA and FQGNSA. The CDR3 nucleotides are TGTGCCAGCAGCTATGACGGGAGAAACACTGAAGCTTTCTTT. It encodes CASSYDGRNTEAFF.

The chain recombines TRBV23-1 with TRBJ1-5; the D gene is possibly TRBD1 (5 bases). TRBV23-1 is classed as an ORF, of uncertain function. The CDR3 is made up of 12 amino acids. V was cut by 6 bases and J by 16 bases, with 19 bases left in between. CDR3 in DNA: TGCGCCAGCAGGCCTGGGGCCAGCGGTTTACATTTT. The encoded protein is CASRPGASGLHF.